The 20 T cell receptor beta chains below all came from one sample that was sequenced in a study of CD8+ T cells in alopecia areata listed by TCRdb under 2018. Library creation used the immunoSEQ multiplex PCR assay. RNA was extracted from all samples and reverse transcribed into cDNA as template for TCR sequencing. The clones in this table, taken by TCRdb from immuneACCESS, are in-frame only. Not every clone is retained; where verified, under half of the shortfall comes from an unresolved V gene, and the cause of the rest is unknown. A total of 95,000 to 100,000 clones appear in this sample, 60% to 65% of them only once. The ten largest clones capture less than 20% of the sample. What this sample's time point label stands for: 4 weeks on oral tofacitinib. The intended sense of this specimen's treatment or condition label: oral pan-JAK inhibitor, 5-10 mg twice daily. The sequencing here drew on CD8+ T cells sorted from blood, taken at week 4, from a patient treated with tofacitinib. Receptors originate from a human donor with alopecia areata.

The chain uses TRBV25-1 and TRBJ1-1; possibly TRBD1 for D (5 bases). V lost 1 base and J lost 1, with 10 bases in between. The CDR3 has 15 residues. The germline gives CDR1 MGHDK, CDR2 SYGVNS. CDR3 DNA sequence: TGTGCCAGCAGTGAATCAGCGACAGCGAACACTGAAGCTTTCTTT. This translates into CASSESATANTEAFF.

This clone was picked up a small number of times. The J gene is TRBJ1-5, the V gene TRBV14; no reliable D call. V lost 1 base to trimming and J lost 0 bases, with 4 bases between them. Germline V CDR1 and CDR2: SGHDN, FVKESK. The CDR3 spans 14 residues. CDR3 in DNA: TGTGCCAGCAGCCAAGGGGCTAGCAATCAGCCCCAGCATTTT. Its protein is CASSQGASNQPQHF.

The genes are TRBV7-3 and TRBJ2-1; unclear D gene. Germline V gene data show CDR1 as SGHTA and CDR2 as FQGTGA. The CDR3 totals 13 residues. Trimming removed 1 base from V and 9 bases from J, with 10 bases in between. CDR3 protein: CASSLNWALEQFF. For the CDR3, the DNA is TGTGCCAGCAGCTTAAATTGGGCCCTTGAGCAGTTCTTC.

This clone occurred a few times. V is TRBV27 and J is TRBJ2-7; 7 bases map to TRBD1. The CDR3 consists of 21 residues. V gave up 1 base and J gave up 5 bases; unmatched junction bases: 26. Germline CDR1 MNHEY, CDR2 SMNVEV (reference sequence). CDR3 bases: TGTGCCAGCAGTTTATTCGAGGTTACAGGGGATTCTAGGCTATATGGTCACGAGCAGTACTTC. This encodes CASSLFEVTGDSRLYGHEQYF.

The chain is built from TRBV9 and TRBJ2-2, with TRBD2 matching over 8 bases. Germline values: CDR1 SGDLS, CDR2 YYNGEE. V lost 5 bases and J lost 0; bases outside the gene matches: 6. CDR3 length: 16 amino acids. CDR3 DNA: TGTGCCAGCAGTTCCCGGGGGGGCCCGAACACCGGGGAGCTGTTTTTT. Amino acids: CASSSRGGPNTGELFF.

This clone has only a few counts. This chain joins TRBV25-1 and TRBJ2-4; 7 bases align to TRBD1. Germline-derived CDR1 and CDR2 are MGHDK and SYGVNS. The trim removed 4 bases at V and 0 bases at J, leaving 6 bases unmatched. The CDR3 length is 16 residues. CDR3 in amino acids: CASSADRDEAKNIQYF. The CDR3 nucleotides read TGTGCCAGCAGTGCCGACAGGGATGAAGCCAAAAACATTCAGTACTTC.

This clone was recorded a few times. This chain joins TRBV29-1 and TRBJ2-2; D gene ambiguous. The CDR3 extends over 11 amino acids. Trimming left V 5 bases short and J 7 bases short, with 8 bases between. Germline CDR1 reads SQVTM; CDR2 reads ANQGSEA. CDR3 residues: CSVRKGGELFF. DNA for the CDR3: TGCAGCGTTCGGAAGGGCGGGGAGCTGTTTTTT.

This chain uses TRBV5-6 with TRBJ2-1; 10 positions match TRBD1. In germline, CDR1 is SGHDT, CDR2 YYEEEE. V was pared by 3 bases and J by 4 bases, with 10 bases of the junction left unmatched. The CDR3 length is 17 residues. As DNA, the CDR3 is TGTGCCAGCAGCTCCGTCACAATGGACAGGGGGTACAATGAGCAGTTCTTC. Amino acid sequence: CASSSVTMDRGYNEQFF.

The chain uses TRBV5-6 and TRBJ2-5; possibly TRBD2 for D (6 bases). Germline V gives CDR1 SGHDT, CDR2 YYEEEE. The V and J ends lost 1 base and 0 bases respectively, with 10 bases between them. The CDR3 runs to 15 residues. CDR3 sequence reads: CASSLLGGYQETQYF. The CDR3, as DNA: TGTGCCAGCAGCTTGCTTGGGGGGTACCAAGAGACCCAGTACTTC.

Only one count was recorded for this clone. The CDR3: CASSNRGDTEAFF. The CDR3 bases are TGTGCCAGCAGCAACAGGGGGGACACTGAAGCTTTCTTT. V and J are TRBV7-9 and TRBJ1-1; 8 positions agree with TRBD1. The CDR3 consists of 13 residues. Germline CDR1 SEHNR, CDR2 FQNEAQ (reference sequence). The trim removed 5 bases at V and 3 bases at J, leaving 2 bases unmatched.

This sequence joins TRBV13 and TRBJ2-4; 8 bases match TRBD2. Germline CDR1 and CDR2: PRHDT and FYEKMQ (reference sequence). CDR3 length: 15 amino acids. V lost 2 bases and J lost 6; bases outside the gene matches: 6. The CDR3 region is CASSLWGLGGNIQYF. Here the CDR3 DNA reads TGTGCCAGCAGCTTATGGGGACTAGGCGGAAACATTCAGTACTTC.

The V and J genes are TRBV29-1 and TRBJ2-3, with unresolved D. This CDR3 spans 10 amino acids. Trimming removed 4 bases at V and 6 bases at J, with 5 bases between. Germline V gene data show CDR1 as SQVTM and CDR2 as ANQGSEA. CDR3 loop: CSVGHDTQYF. CDR3 sequence (DNA): TGCAGCGTTGGGCATGATACGCAGTATTTT.

Here the CDR3 reads CASAGTGPDLNEQFF. DNA of the CDR3: TGTGCCAGCGCAGGGACTGGACCCGACTTAAATGAGCAGTTCTTC. The chain recombines TRBV7-9 with TRBJ2-1, with D tentatively TRBD2 (6 bases). Germline V CDR1 and CDR2: SEHNR, FQNEAQ (reference sequence). This CDR3 spans 15 amino acids. V lost 8 bases, J lost 7 bases, and 21 bases lay in between.

The chain uses TRBV5-6 and TRBJ2-2; possibly TRBD2 for D (5 bases). The CDR3 is 16 residues long. Germline V lookup: CDR1 SGHDT, CDR2 YYEEEE. Trimming removed 4 bases at V and 4 bases at J, with 17 bases between. CDR3 sequence: CASSAPPGDFTGELFF. Here the CDR3 DNA reads TGTGCCAGCAGCGCGCCCCCCGGGGATTTCACCGGGGAGCTGTTTTTT.

The CDR3 loop is CASSLVSAGATGNEQFF. CDR3 sequence (DNA): TGTGCCAGCAGCTTAGTTTCGGCGGGAGCCACGGGGAATGAGCAGTTCTTC. The V call is TRBV7-6, the J call TRBJ2-1; 7 bases match TRBD2. The germline V gene encodes CDR1 SGHVS and CDR2 FNYEAQ. Trimming at V came to 1 base and at J to 7 bases, leaving 13 bases not matched to a gene. This CDR3 has 17 residues. Together with reference TRBV7-6 and TRBJ2-1, the CDR3 gives the full variable domain: GAGVSQSPRYKVTKRGQDVALRCDPISGHVSLYWYRQALGQGPEFLTYFNYEAQQDKSGLPNDRFSAERPEGSISTLTIQRTEQRDSAMYRCASSLVSAGATGNEQFFGPGTRLTVL.

The chain has TRBV19 and TRBJ1-1, with 9 bases identical to TRBD1. CDR1 is LNHDA and CDR2 is SQIVND in the germline V gene (reference sequence). This CDR3 is 14 amino acids long. Trimming took 5 bases from V and 4 from J; bases not matched to a gene: 5. DNA for the CDR3: TGTGCCAGTAGTGTGGACAGGGGCGGCACTGAAGCTTTCTTT. Its translation: CASSVDRGGTEAFF.

With respect to this clone: Within the sample, other DNA sequences also encode this same CDR3. The chain links TRBV29-1 to TRBJ1-1, with D possibly TRBD1 on 6 matching bases. The CDR3 totals 12 residues. Trimming left V 3 bases short and J 5 bases short, with 10 bases between. The germline CDR1 and CDR2 sequences are SQVTM and ANQGSEA. CDR3 sequence (DNA): TGCAGCGTTGATGTAGGGGGGACTGAAGCTTTCTTT. This codes for CSVDVGGTEAFF.

This clone was seen only a few times. The chain is built from TRBV7-9 and TRBJ2-7, with 11 bases aligning to TRBD1. Trimming cost V 5 bases and J 4 bases; bases outside gene matches: 7. The length of the CDR3 is 15 residues. CDR1 is SEHNR, CDR2 FQNEAQ, per germline (reference sequence). Here the CDR3 reads CASSDRTGGFYEQYF. In nucleotides, the CDR3 is TGTGCCAGCAGCGATAGGACAGGGGGCTTTTACGAGCAGTACTTC.

The chain is built from TRBV7-9 and TRBJ1-5; 10 bases align to TRBD1. There are 13 residues in the CDR3. Germline-derived CDR1 and CDR2 are SEHNR and FQNEAQ (reference sequence). J gave up 8 bases and V 7 bases, and 5 bases lay outside the gene matches. CDR3 nucleotides: TGTGCCAGCACGCCGGGACAGGGGAAGCCCCAGCATTTT. It encodes CASTPGQGKPQHF.

This clone was observed once. The chain combines TRBV7-9 with TRBJ1-1; D remains unclear. This CDR3 comprises 13 residues. Per the germline V gene, CDR1 is SEHNR and CDR2 is FQNEAQ (reference sequence). Trimming stripped 6 bases from V and 1 base from J, with 9 bases between. This chain's CDR3 is CASRVSTNTEAFF. Written as DNA, the CDR3 is TGTGCCAGCAGGGTCAGCACGAACACTGAAGCTTTCTTT. The complete variable domain, with remaining parts taken from reference TRBV7-9 and TRBJ1-1, reads DTGVSQNPRHKITKRGQNVTFRCDPISEHNRLYWYRQTLGQGPEFLTYFQNEAQLEKSRLLSDRFSAERPKGSFSTLEIQRTEQGDSAMYLCASRVSTNTEAFFGQGTRLTVV.